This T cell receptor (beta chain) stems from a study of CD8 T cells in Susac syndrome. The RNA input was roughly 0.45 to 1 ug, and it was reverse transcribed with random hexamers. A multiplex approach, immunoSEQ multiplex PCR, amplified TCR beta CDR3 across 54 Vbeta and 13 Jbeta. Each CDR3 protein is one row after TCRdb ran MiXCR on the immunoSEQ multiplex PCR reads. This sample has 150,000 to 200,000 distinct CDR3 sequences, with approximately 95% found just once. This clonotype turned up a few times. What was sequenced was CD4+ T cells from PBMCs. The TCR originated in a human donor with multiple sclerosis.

The CDR3 nucleotides read TGTGCCAGCTCATTATTGAATGAGCAGTTCTTC. Its protein product is CASSLLNEQFF. The rearrangement links TRBV18 to TRBJ2-1; D is ambiguous. CDR1 is KGHSH and CDR2 is LQKENI in the germline V gene. Deletions cut 5 bases from V and 7 bases from J, with 6 bases between. The CDR3 is made up of 11 amino acids. Using reference TRBV18 and TRBJ2-1 for the parts outside the CDR3, the full variable domain is NAGVMQNPRHLVRRRGQEARLRCSPMKGHSHVYWYRQLPEEGLKFMVYLQKENIIDESGMPKERFSAEFPKEGPSILRIQQVVRGDSAAYFCASSLLNEQFFGPGTRLTVL.